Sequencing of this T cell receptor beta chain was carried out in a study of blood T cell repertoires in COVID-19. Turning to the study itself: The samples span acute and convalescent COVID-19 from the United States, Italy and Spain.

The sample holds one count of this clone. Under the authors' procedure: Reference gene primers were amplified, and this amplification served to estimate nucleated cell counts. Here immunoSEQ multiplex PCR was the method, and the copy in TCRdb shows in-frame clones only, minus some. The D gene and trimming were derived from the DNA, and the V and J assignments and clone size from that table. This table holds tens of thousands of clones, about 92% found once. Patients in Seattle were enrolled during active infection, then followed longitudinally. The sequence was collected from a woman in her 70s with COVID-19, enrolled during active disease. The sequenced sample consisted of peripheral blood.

CDR3 sequence reads: CASSRGLAGGLREQYF. The DNA of the CDR3 is TGTGCCAGCAGCCGAGGACTAGCGGGAGGCCTCCGCGAGCAGTACTTC. The genes are TRBV5-5 and TRBJ2-7; 14 nucleotides match TRBD2. The CDR3 spans 16 residues. Germline V gene lookup returns CDR1 SGHKS and CDR2 YYEKEE (reference sequence). The junction had 9 bases not matched to a gene; V was cut back by 4 bases and J by 6 bases.